Listed here is a single TCR beta chain. What this receptor recognizes is not known. Base qualities are not provided; no much larger clone lies one nucleotide away. CDR1 and CDR2 (MNHNS, SASEGT) derive from the germline V gene. V is shortened by 2 bases, J by 4 bases, and the region joining them spans 7 bases. From its cysteine to its phenylalanine, the CDR3 spans 13 amino acids. Solely the CDR3 DNA is kept, with 39 bases framed from the first base. The sample is drawn from a study of identical twins (dated by TCRdb to about 2016). General notes on the study: To test whether fetal clonotypes persist, the study used deep sequencing on TCR alpha and beta repertoires from monozygotic twins, unrelated adults of various ages, and cord blood. To rule out contamination, replicate twin experiments were performed at different times with different library preparation protocols.

Every donor in the study was a healthy Caucasian. Results the study describes overall, beyond this receptor: Because the same donors could not be followed over many years, conclusions were based on cross-sectional statistical analysis. The excess sharing between twins in beta out-of-frame sequences was weaker because fewer shared sequences reduced the signal-to-noise ratio. Fewer insertions were carried by abundant cord blood beta clonotypes; a weaker similar trend was observed in young adult naive repertoires, while no such trend was observed in memory repertoires. Compared with coincidental sharing between unrelated individuals, out-of-frame TCR alpha sequences shared between twins showed an excess of sequences with low generation probability. Recombination models systematically underestimated out-of-frame TCR alpha sharing in monozygotic twins but agreed with sharing between unrelated individuals. Zero-insertion analyses could be partly confounded by invariant T cells such as MAIT and iNKT, though diverse VJ usage argued against such confounding for most clonotypes.

The library was produced with 5' RACE. Sequenced using an Illumina HiSeq 2000. A universal primer binding site was introduced by template switching, and a unique molecular identifier was present in the final cDNA, enabling accurate counting of TCR cDNA molecules. First-strand cDNA for TCR alpha and beta chains was synthesized from specific primers in the conserved constant-segment region. Each cDNA library was double barcoded, with a SMART-Mk sample barcode plus Illumina barcodes, to control for contamination. TruSeq adapter sequences along with Illumina sample barcodes were introduced in two successive PCR steps. Sequencing of the TCR alpha and beta cDNA libraries was done on the Illumina HiSeq platform using custom primers. The authors processed their data as follows. MiGEC processed the raw reads to extract unique molecular identifiers, while MiXCR was used to determine the CDR3 positions. For each individual, recombination models were inferred using an EM algorithm with the repgenHMM and IGoR tools. Shared clonotypes were analyzed with the tcR package in R, and sharing was normalized by the product of cloneset sizes. To study raw recombination free of thymic and clonal selection effects, out-of-frame nonproductive sequences were analyzed. TCRdb's own reprocessing of the public reads used fastp at Q25 and MiXCR and kept productive beta chains. Every distinct CDR3 protein forms one entry, paired with its most common genes and DNA. TCRdb's processing, not the authors', yielded these V and J calls. The sample table contains 1.5 million to 2 million distinct CDR3 sequences; only one count was recorded for under 35% of them. The top ten hold about 0.27% of the sample.

The rearranged chain carries TRBV6-1 and TRBJ2-3; the D gene assignment is ambiguous. Sequencing was carried out using cord blood. This TCR came from a newborn girl in good health. The nucleotide sequence reads TGTGCCAGCAGTGAATTTTTGGCAGATACGCAGTATTTT. It is translated as CASSEFLADTQYF.